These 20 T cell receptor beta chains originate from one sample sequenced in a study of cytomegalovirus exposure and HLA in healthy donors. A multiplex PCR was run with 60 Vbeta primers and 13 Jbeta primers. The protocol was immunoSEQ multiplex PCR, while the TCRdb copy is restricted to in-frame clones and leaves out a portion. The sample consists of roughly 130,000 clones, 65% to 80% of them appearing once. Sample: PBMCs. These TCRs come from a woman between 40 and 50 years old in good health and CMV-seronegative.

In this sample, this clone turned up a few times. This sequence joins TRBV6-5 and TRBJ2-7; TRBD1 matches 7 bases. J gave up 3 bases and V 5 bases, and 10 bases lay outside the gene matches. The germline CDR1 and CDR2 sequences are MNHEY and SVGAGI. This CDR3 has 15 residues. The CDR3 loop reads CASSVGHRGNYEQYF. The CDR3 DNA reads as TGTGCCAGCAGTGTAGGCCACAGGGGCAACTACGAGCAGTACTTC.

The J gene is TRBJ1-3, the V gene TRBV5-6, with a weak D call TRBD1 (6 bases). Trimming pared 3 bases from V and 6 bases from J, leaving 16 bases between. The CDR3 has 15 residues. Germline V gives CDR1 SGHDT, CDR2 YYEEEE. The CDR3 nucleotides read TGTGCCAGCAGCTACCAGACAGGCCCGTTAAACACCATATATTTT. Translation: CASSYQTGPLNTIYF.

The DNA for the CDR3 is TGTGCCAGTAGTATCCGGGGAGGGACTGAAGCTTTCTTT. It yields the protein CASSIRGGTEAFF. This chain connects TRBV19 to TRBJ1-1; D uncertain. Germline CDR1 is LNHDA and CDR2 is SQIVND (reference sequence). Trimming removed 3 bases from V and 5 bases from J, with 10 bases in between. This CDR3 comprises 13 residues.

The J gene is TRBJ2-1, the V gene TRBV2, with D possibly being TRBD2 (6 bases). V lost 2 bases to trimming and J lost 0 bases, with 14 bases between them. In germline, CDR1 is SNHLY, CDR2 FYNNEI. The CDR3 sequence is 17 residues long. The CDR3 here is CASSELSGPDSYNEQFF. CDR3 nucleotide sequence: TGTGCCAGCAGTGAACTGAGCGGGCCAGACTCCTACAATGAGCAGTTCTTC.

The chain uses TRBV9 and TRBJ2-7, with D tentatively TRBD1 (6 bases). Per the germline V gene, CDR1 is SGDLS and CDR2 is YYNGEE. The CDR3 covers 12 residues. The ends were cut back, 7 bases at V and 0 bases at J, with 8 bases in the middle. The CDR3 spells CASGQSSYEQYF. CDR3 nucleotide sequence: TGTGCCAGCGGACAGAGCTCCTACGAGCAGTACTTC.

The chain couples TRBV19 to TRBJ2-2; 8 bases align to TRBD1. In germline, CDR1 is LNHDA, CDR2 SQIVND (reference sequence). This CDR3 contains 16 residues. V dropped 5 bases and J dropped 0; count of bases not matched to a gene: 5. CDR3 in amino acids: CASSHLQGANTGELFF. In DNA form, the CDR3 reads TGTGCCAGTAGTCATTTACAGGGGGCGAACACCGGGGAGCTGTTTTTT. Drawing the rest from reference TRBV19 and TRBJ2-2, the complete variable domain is DGGITQSPKYLFRKEGQNVTLSCEQNLNHDAMYWYRQDPGQGLRLIYYSQIVNDFQKGDIAEGYSVSREKKESFPLTVTSAQKNPTAFYLCASSHLQGANTGELFFGEGSRLTVL.

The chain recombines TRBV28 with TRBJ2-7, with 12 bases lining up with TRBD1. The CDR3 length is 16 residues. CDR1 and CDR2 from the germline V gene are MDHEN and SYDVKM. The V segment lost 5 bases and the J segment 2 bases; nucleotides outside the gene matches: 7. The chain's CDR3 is CASSRPGTGGAYEQYF. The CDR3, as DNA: TGTGCCAGCAGTCGTCCCGGGACAGGGGGCGCCTACGAGCAGTACTTC.

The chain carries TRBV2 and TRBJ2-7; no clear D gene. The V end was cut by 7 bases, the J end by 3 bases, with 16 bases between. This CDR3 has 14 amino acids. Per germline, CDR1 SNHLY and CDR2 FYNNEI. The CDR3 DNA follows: TGTGCCAGCACGATCAGTCCAGAATACTACGAGCAGTACTTC. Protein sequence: CASTISPEYYEQYF. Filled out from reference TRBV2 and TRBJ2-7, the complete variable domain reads EPEVTQTPSHQVTQMGQEVILRCVPISNHLYFYWYRQILGQKVEFLVSFYNNEISEKSEIFDDQFSVERPDGSNFTLKIRSTKLEDSAMYFCASTISPEYYEQYFGPGTRLTVT.

The CDR3 sequence is CASSHSTTGASTDTQYF. The CDR3 coding sequence is TGCGCCAGCAGCCACTCTACCACAGGGGCTAGCACAGATACGCAGTATTTT. This rearrangement joins TRBV4-1 to TRBJ2-3; 7 nucleotides line up with TRBD1. There are 17 residues in the CDR3. Germline-derived CDR1 and CDR2 are MGHRA and YSYEKL. Losses at the gene ends were 3 bases for V and 0 bases for J; bases not matched to a gene: 9.

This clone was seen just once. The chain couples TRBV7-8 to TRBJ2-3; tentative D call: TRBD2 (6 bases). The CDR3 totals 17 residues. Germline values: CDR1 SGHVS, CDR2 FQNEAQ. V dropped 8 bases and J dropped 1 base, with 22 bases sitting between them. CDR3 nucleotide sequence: TGTGCCAGCGGTCCCGGGACTTACCCGAGGGGCACAGATACGCAGTATTTT. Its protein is CASGPGTYPRGTDTQYF.

As DNA, the CDR3 is TGTGCCAGCAGTCAGCCTTTAGCGGGGGCGAACACCGGGGAGCTGTTTTTT. This translates into CASSQPLAGANTGELFF. This chain connects TRBV28 to TRBJ2-2; TRBD2 agrees at 9 bases. This CDR3 comprises 17 residues. Trimming removed 5 bases from V and 0 bases from J; junction bases left unmatched: 7. Germline-derived CDR1 and CDR2 are MDHEN and SYDVKM.

Written as DNA, the CDR3 is TGTGCCAGCAGCCCGGGACTAGCGGCCGGGGAGCTGTTTTTT. Residues: CASSPGLAAGELFF. The chain couples TRBV7-8 to TRBJ2-2, with 11 bases matching TRBD2. Looked up from germline, CDR1 is SGHVS and CDR2 is FQNEAQ. There are 14 residues in the CDR3. The J segment lost 6 bases and the V segment lost 5 bases, leaving 2 bases of the junction unmatched. The whole variable domain, remainder taken from reference TRBV7-8 and TRBJ2-2, is GAGVSQSPRYKVAKRGQDVALRCDPISGHVSLFWYQQALGQGPEFLTYFQNEAQLDKSGLPSDRFFAERPEGSVSTLKIQRTQQEDSAVYLCASSPGLAAGELFFGEGSRLTVL.

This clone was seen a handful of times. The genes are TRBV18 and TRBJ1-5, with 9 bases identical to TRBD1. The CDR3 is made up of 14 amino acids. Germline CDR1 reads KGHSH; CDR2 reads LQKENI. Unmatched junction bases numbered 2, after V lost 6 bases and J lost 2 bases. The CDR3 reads CASSGQGGNQPQHF. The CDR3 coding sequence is TGTGCCAGCTCGGGACAGGGTGGCAATCAGCCCCAGCATTTT.

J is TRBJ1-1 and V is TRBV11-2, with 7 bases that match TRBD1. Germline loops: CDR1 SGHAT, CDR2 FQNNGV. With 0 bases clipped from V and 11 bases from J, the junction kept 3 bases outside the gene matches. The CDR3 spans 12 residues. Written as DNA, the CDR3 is TGTGCCAGCAGCTTAGAACAGGGGAGGGCTTTCTTT. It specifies CASSLEQGRAFF.

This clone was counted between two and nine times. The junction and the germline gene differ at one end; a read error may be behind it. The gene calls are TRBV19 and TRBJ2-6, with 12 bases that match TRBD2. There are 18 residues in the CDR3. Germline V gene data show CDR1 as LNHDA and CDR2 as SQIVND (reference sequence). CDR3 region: CASRSPSGRESGANGLTF. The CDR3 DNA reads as TGTGCCAGTAGATCCCCTAGCGGGAGGGAATCTGGGGCCAACGGCCTGACTTTC. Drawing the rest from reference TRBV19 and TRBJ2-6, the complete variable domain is DGGITQSPKYLFRKEGQNVTLSCEQNLNHDAMYWYRQDPGQGLRLIYYSQIVNDFQKGDIAEGYSVSREKKESFPLTVTSAQKNPTAFYLCASRSPSGRESGANGLTFGAGSRLTVL.

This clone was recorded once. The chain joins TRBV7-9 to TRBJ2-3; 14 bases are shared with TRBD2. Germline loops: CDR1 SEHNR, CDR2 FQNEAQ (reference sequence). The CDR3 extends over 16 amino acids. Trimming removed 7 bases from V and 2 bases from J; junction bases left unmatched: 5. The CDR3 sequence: CASTLGLAGATDTQYF. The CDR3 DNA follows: TGTGCCAGCACCCTGGGACTAGCGGGAGCCACAGATACGCAGTATTTT. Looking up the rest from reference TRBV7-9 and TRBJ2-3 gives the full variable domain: DTGVSQNPRHKITKRGQNVTFRCDPISEHNRLYWYRQTLGQGPEFLTYFQNEAQLEKSRLLSDRFSAERPKGSFSTLEIQRTEQGDSAMYLCASTLGLAGATDTQYFGPGTRLTVL.

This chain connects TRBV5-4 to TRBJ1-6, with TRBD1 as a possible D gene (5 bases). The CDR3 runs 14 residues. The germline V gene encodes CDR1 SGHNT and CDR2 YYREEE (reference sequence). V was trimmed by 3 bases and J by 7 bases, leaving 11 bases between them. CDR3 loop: CASSSTEPNSPLHF. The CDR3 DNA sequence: TGTGCCAGCAGCTCGACAGAACCCAATTCACCCCTCCACTTT.

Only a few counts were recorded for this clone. The CDR3 is CASSSIAGARYEQYF. The CDR3 DNA reads as TGTGCCAGCAGTTCTATAGCGGGAGCGAGATACGAGCAGTACTTC. The chain joins TRBV27 to TRBJ2-7; 9 bases map to TRBD2. The J segment lost 4 bases and the V segment lost 4 bases, leaving 8 bases of the junction unmatched. This CDR3 has 15 amino acids. CDR1 MNHEY and CDR2 SMNVEV come from the germline V gene (reference sequence).

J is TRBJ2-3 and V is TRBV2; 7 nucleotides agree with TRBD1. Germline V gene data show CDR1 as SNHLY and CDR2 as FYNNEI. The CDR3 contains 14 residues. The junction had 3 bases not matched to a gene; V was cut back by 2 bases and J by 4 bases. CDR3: CASSERDRADTQYF. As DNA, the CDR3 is TGTGCCAGCAGTGAAAGGGACAGAGCAGATACGCAGTATTTT.

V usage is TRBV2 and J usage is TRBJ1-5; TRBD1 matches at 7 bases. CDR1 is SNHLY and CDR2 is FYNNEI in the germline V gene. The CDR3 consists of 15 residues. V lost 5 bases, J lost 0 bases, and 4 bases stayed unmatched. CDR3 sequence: CASSRGTDSNQPQHF. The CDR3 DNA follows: TGTGCCAGCAGTAGGGGGACAGATAGCAATCAGCCCCAGCATTTT.